Shown below are 24 T cell receptor beta chains from a single sample sequenced in a study of CXCR3-negative and CXCR3-positive naive CD8 T cells. Study-wide points: TRB CDR3s were more hydrophobic in CXCR3-positive than in CXCR3-negative naive cells.

With UMI labels, 5' RACE was used to prepare the TRB cDNA libraries. TCRdb re-called the 5' RACE reads and catalogs CDR3 proteins one per entry, DNA excluded. The repertoire table contains some 150,000 distinct CDR3 sequences. No antigen is known for these receptors. Sequenced input: naive CXCR3+ CD8+ T cells from blood. Sample subset: CD45RO-CCR7+CD27+CD95- naive CD8+ T cells expressing CXCR3 (TNR3+). Source of these receptors: a human donor in good health. Some clones in this sample may be carry-over from other donors' samples.

The chain employs TRBV5-1 and TRBJ2-5. The CDR3 sequence is 15 residues long. From germline, CDR1 is SGHRS and CDR2 YFSETQ. This CDR3 reads CASSLLVSKEETQYF.

This chain links TRBV6-4 with TRBJ2-1; TCRdb picks TRBD2, but there is no DNA to check that call. The CDR3 is 14 residues long. Germline V gene data show CDR1 as MRHNA and CDR2 as SNTAGT. CDR3 region: CASSDGTSHNEQFF.

This chain joins TRBV7-8 and TRBJ2-1; TCRdb's D call, TRBD2, is unchecked because there is no DNA. The CDR3 loop spans 16 amino acids. Germline V gene data show CDR1 as SGHVS and CDR2 as FQNEAQ. This CDR3 reads CASSLLASMIYNEQFF.

The chain links TRBV19 to TRBJ2-2. CDR1 and CDR2 from the germline V gene are LNHDA and SQIVND (reference sequence). The CDR3 covers 12 residues. This CDR3 is CASSTYTGELFF. The whole variable domain, filled in from reference TRBV19 and TRBJ2-2, reads DGGITQSPKYLFRKEGQNVTLSCEQNLNHDAMYWYRQDPGQGLRLIYYSQIVNDFQKGDIAEGYSVSREKKESFPLTVTSAQKNPTAFYLCASSTYTGELFFGEGSRLTVL.

The chain employs TRBV7-6 and TRBJ2-1; TCRdb designates TRBD1, a call that cannot be tested without DNA. In germline, CDR1 is SGHVS, CDR2 FNYEAQ. The CDR3 is 14 amino acids. The CDR3 protein is CASSLLGQGGEQFF.

The chain recombines TRBV20-1 with TRBJ2-3; there is no DNA to check the TCRdb D call of TRBD2. The germline gives CDR1 DFQATT, CDR2 SNEGSKA (reference sequence). The length of the CDR3 is 15 residues. CDR3 sequence: CNASLGGIFTDTQYF.

The rearrangement uses TRBV5-1 and TRBJ2-7; TCRdb names TRBD2, which stays unverified in the absence of DNA. This CDR3 is 19 amino acids long. Germline V gene lookup returns CDR1 SGHRS and CDR2 YFSETQ. The CDR3 here is CASSRRTLAGGPLTYEQYF.

The rearrangement joins TRBV25-1 to TRBJ1-2; as DNA is missing, the TRBD1 call by TCRdb cannot be tested. The CDR3 has 15 residues. Germline V gene sequence: CDR1 MGHDK, CDR2 SYGVNS. This CDR3 reads CASSERVDSFYGYTF.

This chain joins TRBV7-7 and TRBJ2-1; TCRdb indicates TRBD1, and absent DNA this call remains unverified. The CDR3 loop spans 15 amino acids. Looked up from germline, CDR1 is SSHAT and CDR2 is FNYEAQ (reference sequence). This CDR3 reads CASSYMTGLGNEQFF.

The rearrangement links TRBV6-2 or TRBV6-3 to TRBJ2-7. Germline loops: CDR1 MNHEY, CDR2 SVGEGT. The CDR3 spans 12 residues. The CDR3 sequence is CASSYDSYEQYF.

The V call is TRBV4-3, the J call TRBJ1-3. This CDR3 comprises 13 residues. The germline CDR1 and CDR2 sequences are LGHNA and YSLEER. The CDR3 region is CASSQDRRDTIYF.

This chain joins TRBV13 and TRBJ2-7; TCRdb picks TRBD1, but there is no DNA to check that call. CDR1 and CDR2 from the germline V gene are PRHDT and FYEKMQ (reference sequence). The CDR3 is 16 amino acids. The chain's CDR3 is CASSLVLRGTRYEQYF.

This chain joins TRBV5-5 and TRBJ2-5. The germline gives CDR1 SGHKS, CDR2 YYEKEE (reference sequence). The CDR3 is 13 amino acids. CDR3 in amino acids: CASILARKETQYF.

The CDR3 protein is CATSPRGDTQYF. V gene TRBV15 combines with J gene TRBJ2-3; TCRdb reports TRBD1, a call that lacks DNA to check it against. Germline-derived CDR1 and CDR2 are LNHNV and YYDKDF (reference sequence). This CDR3 spans 12 amino acids.

The chain couples TRBV7-9 to TRBJ2-1; as DNA is missing, the TRBD1 call by TCRdb cannot be tested. The germline gives CDR1 SEHNR, CDR2 FQNEAQ (reference sequence). The CDR3 sequence is 17 residues long. CDR3 in amino acids: CASSSSYITTGGKGQFF.

The gene calls are TRBV7-2 and TRBJ2-2; TCRdb names TRBD2, which stays unverified in the absence of DNA. The CDR3 covers 16 residues. Germline-derived CDR1 and CDR2 are SGHTA and FQGNSA. This chain's CDR3 is CASSLIAGGRTGELFF.

This rearrangement joins TRBV7-2 to TRBJ2-7; the TCRdb call, TRBD1, lacks DNA for checking. The CDR3 runs to 14 residues. Germline V gene data show CDR1 as SGHTA and CDR2 as FQGNSA. CDR3 sequence reads: CASSPGTWNYEQYF. The full variable domain, completed using reference TRBV7-2 and TRBJ2-7, is GAGVSQSPSNKVTEKGKDVELRCDPISGHTALYWYRQSLGQGLEFLIYFQGNSAPDKSGLPSDRFSAERTGGSVSTLTIQRTQQEDSAVYLCASSPGTWNYEQYFGPGTRLTVT.

The chain carries TRBV14 and TRBJ2-5. This CDR3 is built from 13 residues. CDR1 SGHDN and CDR2 FVKESK come from the germline V gene. The CDR3 protein is CASSPRQQETQYF.

J is TRBJ1-5 and V is TRBV6-2 or TRBV6-3. The CDR3 extends over 14 amino acids. CDR1 MNHEY and CDR2 SVGEGT come from the germline V gene. CDR3 residues: CASSRTSGNQPQHF.

The chain uses TRBV11-3 and TRBJ2-1; TCRdb reports TRBD1, a call that lacks DNA to check it against. This CDR3 is 13 amino acids long. Germline CDR1 and CDR2: SGHNT and YENEEA. The CDR3 is CASSSTGPNEQFF. The full variable domain, with the rest looked up from reference TRBV11-3 and TRBJ2-1, is EAGVVQSPRYKIIEKKQPVAFWCNPISGHNTLYWYLQNLGQGPELLIRYENEEAVDDSQLPKDRFSAERLKGVDSTLKIQPAELGDSAVYLCASSSTGPNEQFFGPGTRLTVL.

The CDR3 protein is CASSGPGGLAGPYNEQFF. The chain employs TRBV2 and TRBJ2-1; TCRdb names TRBD2, which stays unverified in the absence of DNA. CDR1 SNHLY and CDR2 FYNNEI come from the germline V gene. The CDR3 has 18 residues.

This chain links TRBV5-5 with TRBJ2-7; as DNA is missing, the TRBD2 call by TCRdb cannot be tested. CDR3 size: 17 residues. CDR1 and CDR2 (germline): SGHKS, YYEKEE (reference sequence). CDR3 sequence: CASSFGLARKSSYEQYF.

The V call is TRBV10-2, the J call TRBJ2-2; the D call of TRBD2 rests on TCRdb alone, since no DNA is present to check it. Germline V lookup: CDR1 WSHSY, CDR2 SAAADI. This CDR3 contains 18 residues. Here the CDR3 reads CASSGNPGLAGNTGELFF.

The CDR3 spells CASSPSANTEAFF. V is TRBV6-6 and J is TRBJ1-1. CDR1 is MNHNY and CDR2 is SVGAGI in the germline V gene (reference sequence). The CDR3 has 13 residues.